Below, 23 T cell receptor beta chains from the same sample are listed, as sequenced in a study of blood T cell repertoires in COVID-19 (dated by TCRdb to 2019 to 2021). Library preparation used the immunoSEQ multiplex PCR assay. The table was pulled from immuneACCESS by TCRdb, which kept in-frame rearrangements only. Such tables lose some clones; where checked, under half of the loss comes from unresolved V genes, and the rest has no known cause. A total of 440,000 or so clones appear in this sample, around 89% of them only once. The top ten clonotypes cover about 1.6% of the sample. Sequences were obtained from peripheral blood. Source of these receptors: a woman in her forties with COVID-19, enrolled during active disease.

The gene calls are TRBV9 and TRBJ2-1, with 8 bases aligning to TRBD2. Trimming removed 0 bases from V and 0 bases from J; junction bases left unmatched: 2. Germline V CDR1 and CDR2: SGDLS, YYNGEE. This CDR3 region has 16 residues. DNA of the CDR3: TGTGCCAGCAGCGTAGGGGGACTAGTCTCCTACAATGAGCAGTTCTTC. Amino acids: CASSVGGLVSYNEQFF.

The gene calls are TRBV30 and TRBJ1-3; unclear D gene. Trimming left V 1 base short and J 0 bases short, with 4 bases between. CDR3 length equals 13 residues. The germline gives CDR1 GTSNPN, CDR2 SVGIG (reference sequence). In nucleotides, the CDR3 is TGTGCCTGGAGTGGGAGCTCTGGAAACACCATATATTTT. This sequence encodes CAWSGSSGNTIYF.

The CDR3 loop is CASSPDSIPYEQYF. The CDR3 coding sequence is TGCGCCAGCAGCCCGGACAGTATACCCTACGAGCAGTACTTC. The V and J genes are TRBV5-1 and TRBJ2-7; D perhaps matches TRBD1 (6 bases). V was shortened by 4 bases and J by 2 bases, with 13 bases between the two germline ends. Germline lookup yields CDR1 SGHRS and CDR2 YFSETQ. CDR3 length equals 14 residues.

This clone has a single count. The chain uses TRBV6-6 and TRBJ1-1, with 9 positions matching TRBD1. This CDR3 has 18 residues. V was pared by 5 bases and J by 0 bases, with 13 bases of the junction left unmatched. The V gene's germline CDR1 is MNHNY and CDR2 SVGAGI (reference sequence). The CDR3 protein is CASSLRAGQGAVNTEAFF. The DNA of the CDR3 is TGTGCCAGCAGTCTTCGAGCGGGACAGGGAGCAGTGAACACTGAAGCTTTCTTT.

The CDR3 sequence: CASSDFRGSGDTQYF. CDR3 DNA sequence: TGCGCCAGCAGTGATTTCAGGGGCAGTGGAGATACGCAGTATTTT. The rearrangement links TRBV10-2 to TRBJ2-3; D possibly corresponds to TRBD1 (6 bases). Trimming shortened V by 3 bases and J by 5 bases, and 15 bases separated the two germline ends. CDR1 is WSHSY, CDR2 SAAADI, per germline. This CDR3 comprises 15 residues.

This clone was counted a single time. The chain's CDR3 is CATSDAGSPRGNEQFF. The CDR3 DNA sequence: TGTGCCACCAGTGACGCGGGATCCCCGAGGGGCAATGAGCAGTTCTTC. This rearrangement joins TRBV24-1 to TRBJ2-1, with D possibly matching TRBD2 (6 bases). CDR3 length equals 16 residues. V lost 4 bases, J lost 6 bases, and 18 bases lay in between. CDR1 is KGHDR, CDR2 SFDVKD, per germline.

This clone was seen once. The chain joins TRBV5-4 to TRBJ2-5; 8 bases are shared with TRBD2. The CDR3 has 15 amino acids. The V gene's germline CDR1 is SGHNT and CDR2 YYREEE (reference sequence). The ends lost 4 bases at V and 2 bases at J; junction bases unmatched: 7. The CDR3 DNA is TGTGCCAGCAGCCGTCGGGGGGGGCTACAAGAGACCCAGTACTTC. It translates to CASSRRGGLQETQYF. The whole variable domain, filled in from reference TRBV5-4 and TRBJ2-5, reads ETGVTQSPTHLIKTRGQQVTLRCSSQSGHNTVSWYQQALGQGPQFIFQYYREEENGRGNFPPRFSGLQFPNYSSELNVNALELDDSALYLCASSRRGGLQETQYFGPGTRLLVL.

The rearrangement links TRBV28 to TRBJ2-7; D gene uncertain. The CDR3 runs to 13 residues. Looked up from germline, CDR1 is MDHEN and CDR2 is SYDVKM. The V and J ends lost 5 bases and 4 bases respectively, with 12 bases between them. In DNA form, the CDR3 reads TGTGCCAGCAGTCATACAAGATTTTACGAGCAGTACTTC. Its translation: CASSHTRFYEQYF.

J is TRBJ1-2 and V is TRBV28, with TRBD1 matching over 7 bases. Germline-derived CDR1 and CDR2 are MDHEN and SYDVKM. V lost 5 bases and J lost 5; bases outside the gene matches: 5. This CDR3 has 13 amino acids. CDR3 sequence (DNA): TGTGCCAGCAGTCCAGGGGGTTCTTATGGCTACACCTTC. It yields the protein CASSPGGSYGYTF.

This chain links TRBV3-1 (or the pseudogene TRBV3-2) with TRBJ1-4, with TRBD1 identical over 10 bases. The CDR3 loop spans 15 amino acids. Trimming took 4 bases from V and 9 from J; bases not matched to a gene: 8. Germline CDR1 LGHDT, CDR2 YNNKEL (reference sequence). The CDR3 DNA is TGTGCCAGCAGCCTAGTGACAGGGGGCCGGAAAAAACTGTTTTTT. This translates into CASSLVTGGRKKLFF.

The chain has TRBV9 and TRBJ2-1; 8 bases are shared with TRBD1. The ends lost 3 bases at V and 6 bases at J; junction bases unmatched: 5. This CDR3 has 14 residues. Germline CDR1 reads SGDLS; CDR2 reads YYNGEE. The CDR3 reads CASSGTGNGNEQFF. The CDR3 bases are TGTGCCAGCAGCGGGACAGGGAATGGCAATGAGCAGTTCTTC.

The chain couples TRBV27 to TRBJ2-2; tentative D call: TRBD1 (7 bases). The V gene lost 8 bases and the J gene lost 6 bases, with 16 bases spanning the gap. The germline V gene has CDR1 MNHEY and CDR2 SMNVEV (reference sequence). The CDR3 covers 14 residues. Here the CDR3 DNA reads TGTGCCAGCTGCAGGGGGAGGTATCCCGGGGAGCTGTTTTTT. This encodes CASCRGRYPGELFF.

The chain is built from TRBV28 and TRBJ1-1; D may be TRBD1 (5 bases). The V end lost 4 bases, the J end lost 0 bases, and 15 bases lay between the germline ends. Germline lookup yields CDR1 MDHEN and CDR2 SYDVKM. The CDR3 contains 16 residues. CDR3 protein: CASSSSRADMNTEAFF. The CDR3 DNA reads as TGTGCCAGCAGTTCCAGCAGGGCCGACATGAACACTGAAGCTTTCTTT.

V is TRBV5-4 and J is TRBJ2-1; D not resolved. Germline CDR1 and CDR2: SGHNT and YYREEE (reference sequence). Between the trimmed V and J ends, which lost 1 base and 6 bases, there was a span of 5 bases. The CDR3 is 12 residues long. The CDR3 loop is CASSLTGNEQFF. CDR3 DNA: TGTGCCAGCAGCTTGACTGGCAATGAGCAGTTCTTC.

The chain combines TRBV6-2 or TRBV6-3 with TRBJ2-7, with D unclear. CDR1 MNHEY and CDR2 SVGEGT come from the germline V gene. CDR3 length equals 13 residues. The ends were cut back, 4 bases at V and 3 bases at J, with 10 bases in the middle. CDR3 coding DNA: TGTGCCAGCAGTTGGTCAAAGAGCTACGAGCAGTACTTC. Residues: CASSWSKSYEQYF.

The chain couples TRBV5-1 to TRBJ2-1, with D uncertain. The CDR3 extends over 13 amino acids. V was cut by 5 bases and J by 7 bases, with 13 bases left in between. Germline V lookup: CDR1 SGHRS, CDR2 YFSETQ. The chain's CDR3 is CASSYEARNEQFF. CDR3 DNA sequence: TGCGCCAGCAGTTATGAGGCGAGGAATGAGCAGTTCTTC.

The chain recombines TRBV7-2 with TRBJ1-5; 7 positions match TRBD1. The CDR3 consists of 16 residues. CDR1 and CDR2 from the germline V gene are SGHTA and FQGNSA. The J segment lost 7 bases and the V segment lost 1 base, leaving 10 bases of the junction unmatched. In nucleotides, the CDR3 is TGTGCCAGCAGCTTAGATACGTCAGGGGGAAAGCAGCCCCAGCATTTT. Residues: CASSLDTSGGKQPQHF.

The chain is built from TRBV30 and TRBJ1-1; possibly TRBD1 for D (5 bases). The CDR3 sequence is 15 residues long. Germline CDR1 and CDR2: GTSNPN and SVGIG (reference sequence). V was cut by 4 bases and J by 3 bases, with 18 bases left in between. CDR3 region: CAWNPVGWGDTEAFF. The CDR3, as DNA: TGTGCCTGGAACCCGGTGGGCTGGGGGGACACTGAAGCTTTCTTT.

The V call is TRBV27, the J call TRBJ1-2; D is possibly TRBD1 (6 bases). The CDR3 contains 17 residues. Trimming removed 1 base at V and 0 bases at J, with 15 bases between. Germline V CDR1 and CDR2: MNHEY, SMNVEV (reference sequence). The CDR3 DNA follows: TGTGCCAGCAGTTTATTTCCGGGGGGCACCACTAACTATGGCTACACCTTC. Its translation is CASSLFPGGTTNYGYTF.

In the case of this clone: The same CDR3 arises from other DNA sequences in this sample as well. The chain links TRBV7-9 to TRBJ1-1; tentatively, D is TRBD1 (5 bases). CDR1 and CDR2 (germline): SEHNR, FQNEAQ (reference sequence). The CDR3 runs to 13 residues. V was pared by 7 bases and J by 2 bases, with 11 bases between. The CDR3 DNA is TGTGCCAGCACTCTAAGGGGTAACACTGAAGCTTTCTTT. As protein: CASTLRGNTEAFF.

The chain uses TRBV7-2 and TRBJ2-2; 11 bases agree with TRBD2. The germline gives CDR1 SGHTA, CDR2 FQGNSA. The V gene end was trimmed by 5 bases and the J gene end by 4 bases; junction bases not matched to a gene: 15. This CDR3 has 19 amino acids. This CDR3 is CASSPWVAGGPRGTGELFF. The CDR3 DNA reads as TGTGCCAGCAGCCCCTGGGTAGCGGGAGGGCCGCGCGGCACCGGGGAGCTGTTTTTT.

In this sample, this clone turned up once. The chain has TRBV6-5 and TRBJ2-1; 11 bases fit TRBD1. Germline CDR1 and CDR2: MNHEY and SVGAGI. Trimming at V came to 4 bases and at J to 4 bases, leaving 3 bases not matched to a gene. The CDR3 is 15 residues long. The chain's CDR3 is CASSSGTGGYNEQFF. The DNA of the CDR3 is TGTGCCAGCAGTTCCGGGACAGGGGGATACAATGAGCAGTTCTTC.

Here the CDR3 DNA reads TGTGCCAGCAGCTCTACTACAGATACGCAGTATTTT. Residues: CASSSTTDTQYF. The rearrangement links TRBV7-9 to TRBJ2-3; no clear D gene. Germline assignment: CDR1 SEHNR and CDR2 FQNEAQ (reference sequence). V was shortened by 4 bases and J by 3 bases, with 5 bases between the two germline ends. The CDR3 loop spans 12 amino acids. The full variable domain, rest sourced from reference TRBV7-9 and TRBJ2-3, is DTGVSQNPRHKITKRGQNVTFRCDPISEHNRLYWYRQTLGQGPEFLTYFQNEAQLEKSRLLSDRFSAERPKGSFSTLEIQRTEQGDSAMYLCASSSTTDTQYFGPGTRLTVL.